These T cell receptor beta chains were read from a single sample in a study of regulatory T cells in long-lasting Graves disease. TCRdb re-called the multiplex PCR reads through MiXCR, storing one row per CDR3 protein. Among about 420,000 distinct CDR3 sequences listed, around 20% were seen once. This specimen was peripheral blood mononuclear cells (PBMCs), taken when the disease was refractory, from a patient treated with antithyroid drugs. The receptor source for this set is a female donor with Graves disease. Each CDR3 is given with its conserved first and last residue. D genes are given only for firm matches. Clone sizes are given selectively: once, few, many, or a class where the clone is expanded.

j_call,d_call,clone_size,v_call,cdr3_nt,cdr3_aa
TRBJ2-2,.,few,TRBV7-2,TGTGCCAGCAGCTTATTAAACGGGGCGGGGAACCTAAACACCGGGGAGCTGTTTTTT,CASSLLNGAGNLNTGELFF
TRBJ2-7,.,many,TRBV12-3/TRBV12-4,TGTGCCAGCAGTTTTCTCCCCGGACGGCCTTCCTACGAGCAGTACTTC,CASSFLPGRPSYEQYF
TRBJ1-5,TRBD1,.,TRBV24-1,TGTGCCACCAGTGACGCCGGACAGGGACGCAATCAGCCCCAGCATTTT,CATSDAGQGRNQPQHF
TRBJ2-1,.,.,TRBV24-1,TGTGCCACCCGCAGGGGTGCCGGGTACAATGAGCAGTTCTTC,CATRRGAGYNEQFF
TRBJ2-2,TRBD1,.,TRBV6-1,TGTGCCACCTCAACGACAGGGGAATCCGGGGAGCTGTTTTTT,CATSTTGESGELFF
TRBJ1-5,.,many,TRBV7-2,TGTGCCAGCAGCTTAGGGACACTAAATAGCAATCAGCCCCAGCATTTT,CASSLGTLNSNQPQHF
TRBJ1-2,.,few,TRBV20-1,TGCAGTGCTAGGCTCTATAGGACGGGGGTCTATGGCTACACCTTC,CSARLYRTGVYGYTF
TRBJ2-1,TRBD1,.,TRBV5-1,TGCGCCAGCAGCAGAGGACAGGGGGCGAATGAGCAGTTCTTC,CASSRGQGANEQFF
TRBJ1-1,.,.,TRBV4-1,TGCGCCAGCAGCGCCGTGGGGGGGAGAGACACTGAAGCTTTCTTT,CASSAVGGRDTEAFF
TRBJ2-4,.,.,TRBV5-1,TGCGCCAGCAGCCCCATGTCGGTAGCCAAAAACATTCAGTACTTC,CASSPMSVAKNIQYF
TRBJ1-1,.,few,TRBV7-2,TGTGCCAGCAGCTCGGCGGGTCCACCCACTGAAGCTTTCTTT,CASSSAGPPTEAFF
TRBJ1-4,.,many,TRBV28,TGTGCCAGCAGTCTAGGAGCTGGGGTAAATGAAAAACTGTTTTTT,CASSLGAGVNEKLFF
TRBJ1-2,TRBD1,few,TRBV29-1,TGCAGCCTGAAGGGGGCGTGGGGCTACACCTTC,CSLKGAWGYTF
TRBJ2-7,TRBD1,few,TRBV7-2,TGTGCCAGCAGCCCATCGTCCGGGACAGGGGGGCGGGAGCAGTACTTC,CASSPSSGTGGREQYF
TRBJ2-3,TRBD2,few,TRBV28,TGTGCCAGCAGTTTAGTCGGCAAACTAGCGGGGGGAACGCAGTATTTT,CASSLVGKLAGGTQYF
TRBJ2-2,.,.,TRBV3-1,TGTGCCAGCAGTAGCACCGGGACTCCTCCGGACGGGGAGCTGTTTTTT,CASSSTGTPPDGELFF
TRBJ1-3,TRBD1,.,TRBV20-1,TGCAGTGCTACACGTCCCGGGACAGGTTCCGGCTCTGGAAACACCATATATTTT,CSATRPGTGSGSGNTIYF
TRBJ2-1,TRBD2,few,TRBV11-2,TGTGCCAGCAGCTTCAGGCGGGAGAATGAGCAGTTCTTC,CASSFRRENEQFF
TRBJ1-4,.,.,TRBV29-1,TGCAGCGTTGGTAATTGGGGCGCTCTGAATGAAAAACTGTTTTTT,CSVGNWGALNEKLFF
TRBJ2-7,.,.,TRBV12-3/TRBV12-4,TGTGCCAGCAGTTTTAGTGGTAGGAGGGTCCCCCCCTACGAGAAGTACTTC,CASSFSGRRVPPYEKYF
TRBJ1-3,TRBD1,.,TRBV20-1,TGCAGTGCTAGGGGGACAGAGAGAAACACCATATATTTT,CSARGTERNTIYF
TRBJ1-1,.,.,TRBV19,TGTGCCAGTAGTATCCGGGGCTCTGAAGCTTTCTTT,CASSIRGSEAFF
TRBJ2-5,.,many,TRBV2,TGTGCCAGCAGTGAGGGGACTCAAGAGACCCAGTACTTC,CASSEGTQETQYF
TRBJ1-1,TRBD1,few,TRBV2,TGTGCCAGCAGTAAAAGGACAGGGGGGGGTGAAGCTTTCTTT,CASSKRTGGGEAFF
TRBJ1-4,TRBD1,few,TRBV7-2,TGTGCCAGCAGCTACCGACAGGGAACTAATGAAAAACTGTTTTTT,CASSYRQGTNEKLFF
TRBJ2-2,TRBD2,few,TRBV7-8,TGTGCCAGCAGCTTACGTGACGTTTTCGAGCGGGAGGGGGGGGAGCTGTTTTTT,CASSLRDVFEREGGELFF
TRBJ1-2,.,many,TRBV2,TGTGCCAGCGACCAGGGGTCCTATGGCTACACCTTC,CASDQGSYGYTF
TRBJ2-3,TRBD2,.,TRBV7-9,TGTGCCAGCAGCTTACGAGCGGGAGGTAGAGATACGCAGTATTTT,CASSLRAGGRDTQYF
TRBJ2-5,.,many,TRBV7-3,TGTGCCAGCAGCTCAACAGGGACAATCCAAGAGACCCAGTACTTC,CASSSTGTIQETQYF
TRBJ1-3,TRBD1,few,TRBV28,TGTGCCAGCAGTCTAGGGACAGGAGCTTCTGGAAACACCATATATTTT,CASSLGTGASGNTIYF
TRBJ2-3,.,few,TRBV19,TGTGCCAGTAGTTCTCGAGCGGTTAGTCGCACAGATACGCAGTATTTT,CASSSRAVSRTDTQYF
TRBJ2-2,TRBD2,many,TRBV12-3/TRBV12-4,TGTGCCAGCAGGGCGAGACTAGCGGGAACCGGGGAGCTGTTTTTT,CASRARLAGTGELFF
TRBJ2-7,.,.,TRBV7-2,TGTGCCAGCAGCATCCTCCCATCCGCAGGCAGCCGGGACGAGCAGTACTTC,CASSILPSAGSRDEQYF
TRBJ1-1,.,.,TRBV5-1,TGCGCCAGCAGCTTCAATCCGCATGAAGCTTTCTTT,CASSFNPHEAFF
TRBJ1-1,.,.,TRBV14,TGTGCCAGCAGCCACGCCAGGGGCACTGAAGCTTTCTTT,CASSHARGTEAFF
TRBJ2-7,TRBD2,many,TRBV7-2,TGTGCCAGCAGCCCCCTAGCGGGAGCTAGCTCCTACGAGCAGTACTTC,CASSPLAGASSYEQYF
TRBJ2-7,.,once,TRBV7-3,TGTGCCAGCAGCTACAGGGATTCCGGCGAGCAGTACTTC,CASSYRDSGEQYF
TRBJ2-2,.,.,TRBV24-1,TGTGCCACCAGTAAGGGGGGGACAGCGAACACCGGGGAGCTGTTTTTT,CATSKGGTANTGELFF
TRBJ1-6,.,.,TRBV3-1,TGTGCCAGCAGCCAAGGGCGGACCTATAATTCACCCCTCCACTTT,CASSQGRTYNSPLHF
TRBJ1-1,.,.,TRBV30,TGTGCCTGGACCAGGGCTCTGAACACTGAAGCTTTCTTT,CAWTRALNTEAFF
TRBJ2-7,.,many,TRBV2,TGTGCCAGCACCTCCGTGGGTACCTACGAGCAGTACTTC,CASTSVGTYEQYF
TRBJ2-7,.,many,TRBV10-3,TGTGCCATCAGTGACCGTAGATACGAGCAGTACTTC,CAISDRRYEQYF
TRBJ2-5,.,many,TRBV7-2,TGTGCCAGCAGCCCGCGGACTTTCAAAGAGACCCAGTACTTC,CASSPRTFKETQYF
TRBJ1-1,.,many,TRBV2,TGTGCCAGCAGTGATTCTGCGGCAGGGAACACTGAAGCTTTCTTT,CASSDSAAGNTEAFF
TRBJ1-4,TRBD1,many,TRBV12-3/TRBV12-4,TGTGCCAGCAGGCCTACGACAGGGTTTAATGAAAAACTGTTTTTT,CASRPTTGFNEKLFF
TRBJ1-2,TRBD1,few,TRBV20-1,TGCAGTGCTAGAGAAGGGACAGGGGGACACTATGGCTACACCTTC,CSAREGTGGHYGYTF
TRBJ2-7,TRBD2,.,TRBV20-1,TGCAGTGCTAGCCTAAGCGGGAGGGCCGCCAACGAGCAGTACTTC,CSASLSGRAANEQYF
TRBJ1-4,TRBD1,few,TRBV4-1,TGCGCCAGCAGCCAAGTACGGACAGGGAACGAAAAACTGTTTTTT,CASSQVRTGNEKLFF
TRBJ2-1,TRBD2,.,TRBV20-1,TGCAGTGCTAGAGAGAGGACTAGCGGGTACAATGAGCAGTTCTTC,CSARERTSGYNEQFF
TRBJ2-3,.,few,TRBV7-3,TGTGCCAGCAGCCCTCAATGGACGGCAGATACGCAGTATTTT,CASSPQWTADTQYF
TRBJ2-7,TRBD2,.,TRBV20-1,TGCAGTGCCAAACTAGCGGGAAGCCCCTACGAGCAGTACTTC,CSAKLAGSPYEQYF
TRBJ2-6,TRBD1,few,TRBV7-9,TGTGCCAGCAGCAGACAGGGCCCCTCTGGGGCCAACGTCCTGACTTTC,CASSRQGPSGANVLTF
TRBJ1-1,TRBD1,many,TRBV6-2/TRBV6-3,TGTGCCAGCAGCTACAGGGGAGGAAACACTGAAGCTTTCTTT,CASSYRGGNTEAFF
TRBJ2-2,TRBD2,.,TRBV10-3,TGTGCCATCAGTGCCCGAGAGGTTCTAGCGGGAGGGACCGGGGAGCTGTTTTTT,CAISAREVLAGGTGELFF
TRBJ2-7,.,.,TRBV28,TGTGCCAGCAGTTTCCCAGAATACGAGCTGTACTTC,CASSFPEYELYF
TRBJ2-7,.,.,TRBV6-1,TGTGCCAGCAGTACACACAGCTACGAGCAGTACTTC,CASSTHSYEQYF